The source of this T cell receptor beta chain is a study of T cell repertoires in cytomegalovirus infection. Study-level background: Public TCR beta signatures were indicative of both CMV infection and a matching HLA type.

Study observations and caveats: HLA-C-restricted CMV-specific TCR beta clonotypes prevailed in the ex vivo response. Summed frequency of public TCR beta families distinguished CMV carriers with the relevant HLA.

TCRdb re-called the reads with MiXCR, one entry per CDR3 protein. This table has a few hundred thousand distinct CDR3 sequences, about a sixth appearing once. V gave up 1 base and J gave up 7 bases, with 7 bases separating them. Germline V gene sequence: CDR1 SGHTA, CDR2 FQGNSA. The CDR3 loop spans 12 amino acids. The sample holds many counts of this clonotype. Its specificity is not known. This chain connects TRBV7-2 to TRBJ1-2; D is ambiguous. The sample taken for sequencing was CD8+ T cells from PBMCs. The receptor comes from a human donor in good health (CMV status not recorded). Some clones in this sample may be carry-over from other donors' samples. This CDR3 is CASSLGTIGYTF. For the CDR3, the DNA is TGTGCCAGCAGCTTAGGTACTATTGGCTACACCTTC.